The 27 T cell receptor beta chains in this list originate from one sample, sequenced in a study of blood T cell repertoires in COVID-19. Profiling relied on immunoSEQ multiplex PCR, and the TCRdb table lists in-frame clones only, not all of them. The top ten clones hold around 13% of a sample with a few hundred thousand clones, about 88% of them seen once. Material for sequencing was peripheral blood. These TCRs come from a woman aged 70-85 years with COVID-19, enrolled during active disease.

The J gene is TRBJ2-2, the V gene TRBV21-1; the table gives TRBD1 as D, unverified against the DNA. TRBV21-1 is noted as a pseudogene. This CDR3 spans 17 amino acids. The CDR3 nucleotides are TGTGCCAGCAGCAAAGAGTATAAGGACAGGGAAAAGTATTGGCTGTTTTTT. It translates to CASSKEYKDREKYWLFF.

The chain joins TRBV9 to TRBJ1-1; perhaps TRBD1 as D (6 bases). Germline CDR1 is SGDLS and CDR2 is YYNGEE. The CDR3 is 16 amino acids. The V end was cut by 4 bases, the J end by 0 bases, with 16 bases between. The CDR3 loop is CASSSQPGTLNTEAFF. The CDR3 DNA reads as TGTGCCAGCAGCTCACAACCCGGGACACTGAACACTGAAGCTTTCTTT. The full variable domain, with the rest looked up from reference TRBV9 and TRBJ1-1, is DSGVTQTPKHLITATGQRVTLRCSPRSGDLSVYWYQQSLDQGLQFLIQYYNGEERAKGNILERFSAQQFPDLHSELNLSSLELGDSALYFCASSSQPGTLNTEAFFGQGTRLTVV.

The rearrangement links TRBV30 to TRBJ2-3, with 11 positions matching TRBD2. The V segment lost 1 base and the J segment 7 bases; nucleotides outside the gene matches: 10. In germline, CDR1 is GTSNPN, CDR2 SVGIG (reference sequence). The CDR3 is 16 residues long. CDR3 DNA sequence: TGTGCCTGGAGTGGCACTAGCGGGGGTTCCCAGTATACGCAGTATTTT. Encoded protein: CAWSGTSGGSQYTQYF. The full variable domain, in which reference TRBV30 and TRBJ2-3 provide the parts outside the CDR3, is SQTIHQWPATLVQPVGSPLSLECTVEGTSNPNLYWYRQAAGRGLQLLFYSVGIGQISSEVPQNLSASRPQDRQFILSSKKLLLSDSGFYLCAWSGTSGGSQYTQYFGPGTRLTVL.

The J gene is TRBJ2-3, the V gene TRBV5-1; D not certain. Trimming removed 7 bases at V and 1 base at J, with 13 bases between. The germline V gene has CDR1 SGHRS and CDR2 YFSETQ. The CDR3 is 14 amino acids. This chain's CDR3 is CASLKSVGTDTQYF. For the CDR3, the DNA is TGCGCCAGCCTAAAATCGGTGGGCACAGATACGCAGTATTTT.

The CDR3 spells CASSSTGPQGYNEQFF. The CDR3 region has the DNA TGCGCCAGCAGCTCTACAGGGCCCCAGGGCTACAATGAGCAGTTCTTC. This chain uses TRBV5-1 with TRBJ2-1; tentatively, D is TRBD1 (6 bases). This CDR3 has 16 amino acids. Germline V CDR1 and CDR2: SGHRS, YFSETQ. V gave up 3 bases and J gave up 3 bases, with 16 bases separating them.

V usage is TRBV6-5 and J usage is TRBJ1-6; a weak D match, TRBD1 (5 bases). The V gene lost 7 bases and the J gene lost 7 bases, with 11 bases spanning the gap. Per the germline V gene, CDR1 is MNHEY and CDR2 is SVGAGI. CDR3 length equals 13 residues. The CDR3 DNA follows: TGTGCCAGCAAGCAGGGTACGAATTCACCCCTCCACTTT. Protein: CASKQGTNSPLHF.

The rearrangement links TRBV5-1 to TRBJ2-7, with D possibly TRBD1 on 6 matching bases. The CDR3 loop spans 17 amino acids. Germline V gene lookup returns CDR1 SGHRS and CDR2 YFSETQ. V shed 4 bases and J shed 0 bases, with 20 bases lying between them. CDR3 protein: CASSPGQSSSSSYEQYF. DNA for the CDR3: TGCGCCAGCAGCCCCGGACAGTCCTCTTCAAGCTCCTACGAGCAGTACTTC. The full variable domain, with the rest looked up from reference TRBV5-1 and TRBJ2-7, is KAGVTQTPRYLIKTRGQQVTLSCSPISGHRSVSWYQQTPGQGLQFLFEYFSETQRNKGNFPGRFSGRQFSNSRSEMNVSTLELGDSALYLCASSPGQSSSSSYEQYFGPGTRLTVT.

This clone was found once. The genes are TRBV27 and TRBJ1-6; TRBD1 matches 10 bases. The germline CDR1 and CDR2 sequences are MNHEY and SMNVEV (reference sequence). Losses at the gene ends were 5 bases for V and 7 bases for J; bases not matched to a gene: 8. The CDR3 runs 16 residues. CDR3 DNA sequence: TGTGCCAGCAGTGCACCGGGACAGGGGAGAAATTCACCCCTCCACTTT. This gives the protein CASSAPGQGRNSPLHF.

The chain combines TRBV7-9 with TRBJ2-5; 7 bases line up with TRBD1. Unmatched junction bases numbered 18, after V lost 5 bases and J lost 0 bases. This CDR3 is 19 amino acids long. Germline CDR1 is SEHNR and CDR2 is FQNEAQ (reference sequence). The DNA of the CDR3 is TGTGCCAGCAGCCCGCCGGATCGCCGACAGGGTCACTACCAAGAGACCCAGTACTTC. Protein: CASSPPDRRQGHYQETQYF.

The rearrangement links TRBV4-3 to TRBJ1-4; TRBD1 agrees at 7 bases. This CDR3 has 15 amino acids. In germline, CDR1 is LGHNA, CDR2 YSLEER. The V segment lost 0 bases and the J segment 6 bases; nucleotides outside the gene matches: 4. CDR3 in amino acids: CASSQDRDRDEKLFF. DNA of the CDR3: TGCGCCAGCAGCCAAGACCGGGACAGAGATGAAAAACTGTTTTTT.

This chain links TRBV5-1 with TRBJ2-7; D remains unclear. Germline V CDR1 and CDR2: SGHRS, YFSETQ. CDR3 size: 13 residues. Trimming stripped 1 base from V and 2 bases from J, with 7 bases between. The CDR3: CASSLSGPYEQYF. The CDR3 nucleotides read TGCGCCAGCAGCTTGTCGGGTCCCTACGAGCAGTACTTC.

The DNA of the CDR3 is TGTGCCAGCAGCCTAACAGGGTTTAGCTCCTACGAGCAGTACTTC. Its translation: CASSLTGFSSYEQYF. The J gene is TRBJ2-7, the V gene TRBV6-5, with D maybe TRBD1 (6 bases). Germline lookup yields CDR1 MNHEY and CDR2 SVGAGI. V was cut by 6 bases and J by 0 bases, with 15 bases left in between. The CDR3 is 15 amino acids.

The J gene is TRBJ2-5, the V gene TRBV27; 7 bases fit TRBD2. Unmatched junction bases numbered 5, after V lost 3 bases and J lost 4 bases. The CDR3 is 14 amino acids. Germline V gene data show CDR1 as MNHEY and CDR2 as SMNVEV (reference sequence). CDR3 protein: CASSFQRGVETQYF. CDR3 DNA: TGTGCCAGCAGTTTCCAGCGGGGAGTAGAGACCCAGTACTTC.

This clone turned up a few times. The chain couples TRBV5-1 to TRBJ1-2; the D is unclear. The V and J ends lost 1 base and 6 bases respectively, with 16 bases between them. CDR1 and CDR2 from the germline V gene are SGHRS and YFSETQ. This CDR3 is 15 amino acids long. The CDR3 loop is CASSLLTELSHGYTF. The CDR3 bases are TGCGCCAGCAGCTTGCTCACGGAGCTTAGTCATGGCTACACCTTC.

The V call is TRBV27, the J call TRBJ2-7, with 14 positions matching TRBD2. The V gene's germline CDR1 is MNHEY and CDR2 SMNVEV (reference sequence). J was trimmed by 4 bases and V by 8 bases; bases with no gene match: 7. The CDR3 sequence is 15 residues long. The CDR3 bases are TGTGCCAGCTTAGGGACTAGCGGGGGCCCTTACGAGCAGTACTTC. It specifies CASLGTSGGPYEQYF.

The J gene is TRBJ1-2, the V gene TRBV27, with 11 bases that match TRBD1. The ends lost 4 bases at V and 8 bases at J; junction bases unmatched: 6. This CDR3 has 14 amino acids. The germline V gene has CDR1 MNHEY and CDR2 SMNVEV (reference sequence). The CDR3 sequence: CASSSRGQGVGYTF. CDR3 nucleotides: TGTGCCAGCAGTTCGAGGGGACAGGGGGTCGGCTACACCTTC.

The chain employs TRBV9 and TRBJ1-6, with 7 nucleotides matching TRBD1. This CDR3 is 17 amino acids long. Germline assignment: CDR1 SGDLS and CDR2 YYNGEE. The junction had 10 bases not matched to a gene; V was cut back by 0 bases and J by 7 bases. CDR3 sequence: CASSVADRPRINSPLHF. CDR3 sequence (DNA): TGTGCCAGCAGCGTAGCGGACAGGCCCCGGATCAATTCACCCCTCCACTTT.

The rearrangement links TRBV2 to TRBJ1-1, with 7 bases lining up with TRBD1. Unmatched junction bases numbered 3, after V lost 6 bases and J lost 2 bases. The CDR3 is made up of 13 amino acids. Looked up from germline, CDR1 is SNHLY and CDR2 is FYNNEI. In DNA, the CDR3 is TGTGCCAGCAGGCGGACAGGAAACACTGAAGCTTTCTTT. Amino acid sequence: CASRRTGNTEAFF. Drawing the rest from reference TRBV2 and TRBJ1-1, the complete variable domain is EPEVTQTPSHQVTQMGQEVILRCVPISNHLYFYWYRQILGQKVEFLVSFYNNEISEKSEIFDDQFSVERPDGSNFTLKIRSTKLEDSAMYFCASRRTGNTEAFFGQGTRLTVV.

This sequence joins TRBV19 and TRBJ1-5; D gene ambiguous. The V and J ends lost 5 bases and 5 bases respectively, with 7 bases between them. The CDR3 runs 12 residues. Per the germline V gene, CDR1 is LNHDA and CDR2 is SQIVND (reference sequence). Here the CDR3 reads CASSWADQPQHF. The CDR3 nucleotides read TGTGCCAGTAGTTGGGCCGATCAGCCCCAGCATTTT.

This chain joins TRBV2 and TRBJ2-5; TRBD1 is a possible D gene (6 bases). In germline, CDR1 is SNHLY, CDR2 FYNNEI. The CDR3 length is 14 residues. Trimming stripped 7 bases from V and 1 base from J, with 13 bases between. CDR3 region: CASTSVGAQETQYF. Written as DNA, the CDR3 is TGTGCCAGCACCTCCGTGGGGGCCCAAGAGACCCAGTACTTC.

Only a few counts were recorded for this clone. The V gene is TRBV10-3, the J gene TRBJ1-2; D might be TRBD1 (6 bases). The CDR3 runs to 14 residues. V was cut by 3 bases and J by 0 bases, with 8 bases left in between. Germline V gene sequence: CDR1 ENHRY, CDR2 SYGVKD. CDR3 sequence (DNA): TGTGCCATCAGTGACCGGGACACTAACTATGGCTACACCTTC. Residues: CAISDRDTNYGYTF.

The chain carries TRBV6-6 and TRBJ2-1; D might be TRBD2 (5 bases). Germline V gene data show CDR1 as MNHNY and CDR2 as SVGAGI (reference sequence). The CDR3 loop spans 12 amino acids. Trimming stripped 5 bases from V and 6 bases from J, with 8 bases between. DNA of the CDR3: TGTGCCAGCAGTCTTAGCGTCAATGAGCAGTTCTTC. Translated, it gives CASSLSVNEQFF.

The V call is TRBV27, the J call TRBJ1-1; possible D gene TRBD1, 5 bases. Trimming left V 3 bases short and J 4 bases short, with 12 bases between. The CDR3 spans 14 residues. Germline CDR1 MNHEY, CDR2 SMNVEV (reference sequence). The CDR3 protein is CASSLGQGGTEAFF. CDR3 DNA sequence: TGTGCCAGCAGTTTGGGGCAGGGTGGCACTGAAGCTTTCTTT.

The chain carries TRBV5-1 and TRBJ2-7, with a possible D match to TRBD1 (5 bases). There are 13 residues in the CDR3. Germline V gene lookup returns CDR1 SGHRS and CDR2 YFSETQ. With 0 bases removed from V and 6 bases from J, the gap between germline ends came to 10 bases. The CDR3 coding sequence is TGCGCCAGCAGCTTGGAGGGGCAAGGCGAGCAGTACTTC. Translation: CASSLEGQGEQYF. The full variable domain, completed using reference TRBV5-1 and TRBJ2-7, is KAGVTQTPRYLIKTRGQQVTLSCSPISGHRSVSWYQQTPGQGLQFLFEYFSETQRNKGNFPGRFSGRQFSNSRSEMNVSTLELGDSALYLCASSLEGQGEQYFGPGTRLTVT.

The count of this clone is one. This chain connects TRBV19 to TRBJ1-5; 7 nucleotides agree with TRBD1. Germline V gene data show CDR1 as LNHDA and CDR2 as SQIVND (reference sequence). The CDR3 spans 14 residues. Trimming removed 0 bases from V and 12 bases from J; junction bases left unmatched: 8. CDR3 region: CASSIDLQGYIQHF. The CDR3 coding sequence is TGTGCCAGTAGTATAGATCTACAGGGGTATATCCAGCATTTT.

The rearrangement joins TRBV30 to TRBJ1-4; D gene ambiguous. Germline assignment: CDR1 GTSNPN and CDR2 SVGIG (reference sequence). V lost 8 bases and J 6 bases, leaving 19 bases between the germline ends. The CDR3 sequence is 14 residues long. The CDR3 region is CAGKSGTWDEKLFF. The CDR3 DNA follows: TGTGCCGGAAAATCAGGAACCTGGGATGAAAAACTGTTTTTT.

About this clone itself: Other DNA sequences in this specimen translate into the identical CDR3. V is TRBV5-1 and J is TRBJ2-7, with D tentatively TRBD2 (5 bases). Per germline, CDR1 SGHRS and CDR2 YFSETQ. The CDR3 covers 13 residues. The germline V and J ends were trimmed by 2 bases and 2 bases, with 8 bases remaining between them. CDR3 protein: CASSFPGAYEQYF. The CDR3 bases are TGCGCCAGCAGCTTCCCCGGGGCCTACGAGCAGTACTTC.